This T cell receptor beta chain was recorded in a study of blood T cell repertoires in COVID-19. Per the original data handling: Reference gene primer amplification gave nucleated cell count estimates. Repertoires were generated with immunoSEQ multiplex PCR, while TCRdb's copy carries only in-frame clones and drops some. The V and J calls and clone size come from that table; D and trimming were worked out from the DNA. The sample includes about 270,000 clones, 83% of them seen just once. V was pared by 2 bases and J by 2 bases, with 12 bases between. Germline CDR1 is MNHNS and CDR2 is SASEGT. This CDR3 is built from 15 residues.

The sequence derives from a man at least 80 years old with acute or convalescent COVID-19. Sequencing used peripheral blood. The chain has TRBV6-1 and TRBJ2-5, with D possibly TRBD2 on 5 matching bases. The CDR3 DNA follows: TGTGCCAGCAGTGAAAATGGACTCTTACAAGAGACCCAGTACTTC. Protein sequence: CASSENGLLQETQYF.